This T cell receptor beta chain was sequenced for a study of blood T cell repertoires in COVID-19. Study context: Acute and convalescent COVID-19 samples came from the United States, Italy and Spain.

The germline V and J ends were trimmed by 6 bases and 1 base, with 9 bases remaining between them. Per the germline V gene, CDR1 is SQVTM and CDR2 is ANQGSEA. The CDR3 spans 12 residues. The assay was immunoSEQ multiplex PCR, and TCRdb's table has in-frame clones only and misses some. The table shows roughly 250,000 clones, with around 90% occurring only once. Sequenced: PBMCs or T cells enriched from blood (not recorded which). The chain couples TRBV29-1 to TRBJ1-1; tentative D call: TRBD1 (6 bases). The receptor was isolated from a woman aged 50 to 60 who had recovered from COVID-19. The CDR3 DNA follows: TGCAGCGTAGGGACATCGAACACTGAAGCTTTCTTT. Translated: CSVGTSNTEAFF.